A single sample is the source of the 2 T cell receptor beta chains below, sequenced in a study of cytomegalovirus exposure and HLA in healthy donors. The assay was immunoSEQ multiplex PCR, and TCRdb's table has in-frame clones only and misses some. This table holds 150,000 to 200,000 clones, roughly 90% found once. Input material: PBMCs. Source of these receptors: a woman between 18 and 30 years old in good health and CMV-seronegative.

V gene TRBV5-1 combines with J gene TRBJ2-7; D may be TRBD1 (6 bases). Germline CDR1 reads SGHRS; CDR2 reads YFSETQ. Trimming cost V 0 bases and J 7 bases, with 14 bases left between them. The CDR3 is 14 residues long. CDR3 DNA sequence: TGCGCCAGCAGCTTGGAGGGATTTACAGGGGAGCAGTACTTC. This sequence encodes CASSLEGFTGEQYF.

The chain couples TRBV7-9 to TRBJ1-2; D ambiguous. The CDR3 has 12 residues. Germline V gene lookup returns CDR1 SEHNR and CDR2 FQNEAQ (reference sequence). V was clipped by 3 bases and J by 7 bases, with 9 bases between them. The CDR3 DNA is TGTGCCAGCAGCTTCGGGTACGGTGGCTACACCTTC. Its translation is CASSFGYGGYTF.